This T cell receptor beta chain was captured by sequencing in a study of cytomegalovirus exposure and HLA in healthy donors (dated by TCRdb to 2015 to 2018). The study in broad terms: In an earlier analysis of about 560 of the donors, around 300 Gb of sequence data and some 100 million unique TCR beta sequences from about 179 million T cells were reported. The number of donors typed differed by locus, with about 629-630 for A, B, C, DRB1 and DQB1, around 500 for DQA1, about 610 for DPA1, and some 440 for DPB1. Of the 398 genotyped donors, about 80% fell in the genetic ancestry cluster associated with self-reported Caucasian donors. A separate validation cohort of approximately 130 different subjects was used in addition to the approximately 700-subject first cohort. Genome-wide SNP genotypes for about 60% of the 666 donors were used in a later genetic analysis, which treated that subset as a discovery cohort. The later analysis used no new phenotypic data to find candidate immune exposures, relying instead on TCR beta sequences and their occurrence across donors. An earlier analysis of approximately 630 of the donors applied high-throughput TCR beta sequencing to assess whether each TCR beta V gene segment acted as functional or pseudogenic. Every discovery cohort repertoire had been produced on one sequencing platform. Alongside the repertoire data, information on donor age, sex, ethnicity and CMV serostatus was compiled. On average, around 240,000 unique TCR beta nucleotide sequences were sequenced per donor among 398 genotyped donors of the cohort, with roughly 20% of those sequences being non-productive. HLA typing covered class I and class II loci at four-digit resolution. In a later analysis, previously published TCR beta repertoires from hundreds of donors were re-analyzed and high-resolution HLA genotyping was added so that TCR occurrence patterns could be studied. Roughly 310 gigabases of sequencing data and approximately 85 million unique TCR sequences were included in an early release covering roughly 700 HLA-typed donors. The study profiled the T cell repertoires of 500 to 800 subjects by immunosequencing and related them to cytomegalovirus serostatus. The study aimed to test whether cataloging public T cell receptors could reveal signatures of past pathogen exposure. To predict cytomegalovirus infection status, the study combined high-throughput TCR immunosequencing, statistical association of individual TCRs with disease status, and machine learning. Because of strong linkage in the cohort, four or five DR-DQ haplotypes were treated as single units for association and clustering. Study-wide conclusions, independent of this receptor: Presence/absence analyses assumed roughly uniform sequencing depth across donors, an assumption that may not hold. A later analysis associated approximately 17,000 TCR beta sequences with specific HLA alleles at a false discovery rate of 0.05. In this cohort, only TCR beta chains were sequenced, and detectable features were limited by the absence of alpha or paired-chain data. About 17 rarely observed V segments, including chromosome 9 orphons, were excluded from the earlier analysis of approximately 600 of the donors because counts were too low. According to a later genetic analysis, donors in an Asian-associated ancestry cluster had fewer N-insertions in productive TCRs than the approximately 630-donor mean. A cluster of highly shared sequence variants was judged likely to be a technical artifact of the sequencing pipeline. The 87-base-pair reads could not distinguish some IMGT-functional V segments, including TRBV6-2 and TRBV6-3, so those segments were excluded. Because some donors lacked HLA typing at each locus, the association tests relied only on the typed subset. Most CMV-associated TCR beta chains appeared to be HLA-restricted in a later analysis, and the HLA associations seemed to be driven largely by CMV exposure. The authors suggested that the approach could potentially be extended to other disease states and immunological phenotypes. The study listed approximately 160 TCR beta chains as associated with cytomegalovirus. An earlier analysis of around 540 of the donors showed that most TCR beta V segments appeared in productive rearrangements either about 90% or about 30% of the time, which broadly matched IMGT annotations. Linkage disequilibrium might explain the correlated functional status among segregating V segments, but an unknown experimental factor could not be excluded. Strong co-occurrence of HLA alleles, especially DR and DQ, made assigning TCR associations to individual alleles difficult. A later genetic analysis associated a missense DCLRE1C variant with V-gene and J-gene trimming of TCR beta chains, and an independent cohort replicated the association. A further reported finding was that TCR beta sequences accurately predicted the HLA-A and HLA-B alleles for most subjects in the first cohort. A later analysis found that HLA-associated TCR beta chains were more clonally expanded and had lower generation probabilities than equally common non-associated chains. Immune exposure information for the cohort was limited to CMV serostatus. The classifier was reported to diagnose cytomegalovirus status with high specificity and sensitivity in both the original cohort and the validation cohort. Most TCR sequences were observed very rarely across donors, whereas some public TCRs were present in many individuals. Three of the identified cytomegalovirus-associated TCR beta chains were confirmed in vitro to be specific for cytomegalovirus antigens. A later analysis reported that several top co-occurrence clusters appeared linked to parvovirus B19, influenza, CMV and Epstein-Barr virus. A later analysis found that TCR association rates varied across HLA loci, with DRB1 alleles showing the most associated TCRs and HLA-C alleles the fewest.

In total, approximately 700 healthy bone marrow donors made up the cohort. At the time of sampling, every cohort member was nominally healthy, though immune exposures that went unrecorded were likely present. The donor was CMV seronegative and belonged to the group of several hundred seronegative cohort members. Every donor gave a peripheral blood sample, and the peripheral blood mononuclear cells from that sample were used for TCR beta sequencing. Genomic DNA was extracted from the blood cell samples with the Qiagen DNeasy Blood Extraction Kit. This clone was observed a handful of times. Its antigen has not been determined. No much larger clonotype is one base removed from it; base qualities were not supplied. From the cysteine up to the phenylalanine, the CDR3 has a length of 15 residues. Only the CDR3 DNA stays, 45 bases, in frame from base 1. V has 5 bases trimmed and J has 7 bases trimmed; junction bases matching no gene number 7. CDR1 SEHNR and CDR2 FQNEAQ are derived from the germline V gene (reference sequence).

The library was made by the immunoSEQ multiplex PCR assay. The multiplex PCR relied on a mix of 60 forward primers for TCR Vbeta segments and 13 reverse primers for TCR Jbeta segments. A multiplex PCR assay on genomic DNA amplified the CDR3 region of rearranged TCR beta genes. On the Illumina HiSeq System, the amplified TCR beta libraries were sequenced as 87-base-pair reads. The authors' pipeline ran thus. A later analysis tallied roughly 80 million unique TCR beta chains across the 610 or so repertoires, and approximately 11 million of those chains were shared by two or more donors. Raw reads were error-corrected and collapsed into unique sequences with a nearest-neighbor algorithm that merged closely related sequences to remove PCR and sequencing errors. CDR3 sequences were aligned to IMGT reference sequences to assign V, D and J gene segments. Each retained sequence needed at least a six-nucleotide match to both a V gene segment and a J gene segment. A rearrangement counted as productive if the CDR3 had no stop codons and remained in frame with V and J, and every other rearrangement counted as non-productive. CDR3 was defined by IMGT convention, running from the second conserved V-encoded cysteine to the conserved J-encoded phenylalanine. The earlier analysis of a few hundred of the donors excluded any sequence lacking an unambiguous match to a single V gene segment. An earlier analysis of fewer than 750 of the donors classified V segments as functional when productive rearrangements were above 56.7% and as segregating when the standard deviation between donors was above 5%. A statistical classification framework was built to diagnose cytomegalovirus status from the catalog of TCR beta chain sequences. In a later analysis, TCR nucleotide sequences were compared against IMGT/GENE-DB human TR gene sequences so that V and J genes could be assigned. The TCRdist pipeline was used in a later analysis to assign CDR3 sequences and most-parsimonious VDJ recombination scenarios. In a later analysis, each TCR beta chain was defined by its CDR3 amino acid sequence together with its V-gene family, and reads without a unique V-gene family were excluded. In a later analysis, 500 to 700 highly shared, low-generation-probability nucleotide sequences were removed to address suspected cross-contamination and a sequencing artifact. In a later analysis, a clonal expansion index was calculated for each public chain from normalized within-repertoire ranks of inferred template counts. In a later analysis, generation probabilities were computed with a VDJ recombination model fitted to out-of-frame rearrangements, and the resulting probabilities were checked against IGoR. In a later analysis, hypergeometric tests were used to score TCR-TCR, TCR-HLA and TCR-CMV co-occurrence, with a repertoire-size bias correction applied to TCR pairs. To estimate false discovery rates, a later analysis permuted the HLA or CMV assignments 20 times. In a later analysis, co-occurring TCRs were grouped using DBSCAN, with TCRdist sequence similarity added in when clustering inside HLA-allele-positive subsets. For co-occurrence clustering, repertoires with fewer than 30,000 or more than 120,000 public chains were excluded, along with roughly 5 repertoires with anomalous nucleotide sharing. The clones in this table, taken by TCRdb from immuneACCESS, are in-frame only. Not every clone is retained; where verified, under half of the shortfall comes from an unresolved V gene, and the cause of the rest is unknown. Clone size and V and J calls were adopted from that table, with D and trimming inferred from the DNA. The sample contains 170,000 or so clones, 75% of them found a single time. In total, the top ten clones hold over 2.5% of the sample.

The chain is encoded by TRBV7-9 joined to TRBJ2-1, and 11 junctional nucleotides match TRBD1. The source of this sequence is a male donor in good health and CMV-seronegative. The sample was PBMCs. The nucleotides read TGTGCCAGCAGCCCCGGGACAGGGGGTCGAAATGAGCAGTTCTTC. It translates as CASSPGTGGRNEQFF. With all but the CDR3 taken from the reference TRBV7-9 and TRBJ2-1 genes, the full variable domain is: DTGVSQNPRHKITKRGQNVTFRCDPISEHNRLYWYRQTLGQGPEFLTYFQNEAQLEKSRLLSDRFSAERPKGSFSTLEIQRTEQGDSAMYLCASSPGTGGRNEQFFGPGTRLTVL.